This TCR beta chain was identified in a study of blood T cell repertoires in COVID-19. The overall study: Material from acute and convalescent COVID-19 was sourced from the United States, Italy and Spain.

V lost 3 bases to trimming and J lost 0 bases, with 16 bases between them. The CDR3 is 17 amino acids. CDR1 and CDR2 from the germline V gene are SGHDT and YYEEEE. Data came from immunoSEQ multiplex PCR; TCRdb stores just in-frame clones and leaves some out. The sample contains 65,000 to 70,000 clones, approximately 83% of which appear only once. Sequencing was done on a sample of peripheral blood. This chain joins TRBV5-6 and TRBJ1-3, with D maybe TRBD1 (6 bases). The clonotype comes from a man aged 35 to 55 with COVID-19, enrolled during active disease. As DNA, the CDR3 is TGTGCCAGCAGCTCCGTGGGGGCGGATTACTCTGGAAACACCATATATTTT. It encodes CASSSVGADYSGNTIYF.